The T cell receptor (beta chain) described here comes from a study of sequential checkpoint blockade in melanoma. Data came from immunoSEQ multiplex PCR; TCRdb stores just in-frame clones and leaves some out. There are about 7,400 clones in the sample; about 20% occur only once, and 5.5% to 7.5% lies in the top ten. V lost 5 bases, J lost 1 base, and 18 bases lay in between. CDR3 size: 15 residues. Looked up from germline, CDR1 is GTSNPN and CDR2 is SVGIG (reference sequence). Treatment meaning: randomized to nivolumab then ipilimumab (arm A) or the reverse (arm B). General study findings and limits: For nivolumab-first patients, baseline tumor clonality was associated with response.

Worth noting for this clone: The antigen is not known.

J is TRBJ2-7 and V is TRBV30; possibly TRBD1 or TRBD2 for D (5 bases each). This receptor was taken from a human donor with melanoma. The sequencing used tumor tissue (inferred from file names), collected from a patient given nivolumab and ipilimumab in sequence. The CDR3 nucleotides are TGTGCCTGGGCCTGGGGGTTAAGGGGATCCTACGAGCAGTACTTC. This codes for CAWAWGLRGSYEQYF.